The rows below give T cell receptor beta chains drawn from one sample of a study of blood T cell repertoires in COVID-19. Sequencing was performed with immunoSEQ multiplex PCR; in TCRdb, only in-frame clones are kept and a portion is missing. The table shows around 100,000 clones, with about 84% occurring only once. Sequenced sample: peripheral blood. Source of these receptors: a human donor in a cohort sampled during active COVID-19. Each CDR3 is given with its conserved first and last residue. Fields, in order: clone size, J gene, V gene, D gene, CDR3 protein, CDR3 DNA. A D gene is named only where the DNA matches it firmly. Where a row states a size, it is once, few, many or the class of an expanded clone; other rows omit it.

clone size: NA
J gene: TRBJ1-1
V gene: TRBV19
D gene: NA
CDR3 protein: CASTGGGIETEAFF
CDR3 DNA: TGTGCCAGTACGGGAGGGGGGATAGAGACTGAAGCTTTCTTT

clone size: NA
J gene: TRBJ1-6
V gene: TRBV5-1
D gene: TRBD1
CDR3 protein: CASSSQPGQGSNSPLHF
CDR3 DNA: TGCGCCAGCAGCTCGCAACCCGGACAGGGTAGTAATTCACCCCTCCACTTT

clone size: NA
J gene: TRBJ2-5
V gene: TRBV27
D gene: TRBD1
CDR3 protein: CASKTNRGRGETQYF
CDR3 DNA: TGTGCCAGCAAAACTAACAGGGGGCGCGGGGAGACCCAGTACTTC

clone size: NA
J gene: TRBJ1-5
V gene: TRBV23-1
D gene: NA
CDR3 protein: CASSHRQGNQPQHF
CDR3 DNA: TGCGCCAGCAGTCATAGACAGGGCAATCAGCCCCAGCATTTT

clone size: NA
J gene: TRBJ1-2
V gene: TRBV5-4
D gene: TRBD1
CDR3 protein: CASSLPPPETGDGYTF
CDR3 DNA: TGTGCCAGCAGCTTGCCGCCACCCGAGACAGGGGATGGCTACACCTTC

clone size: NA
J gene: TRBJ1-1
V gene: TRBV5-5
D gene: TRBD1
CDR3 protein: CASSLAPTGGNTEAFF
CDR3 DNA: TGTGCCAGCAGCTTGGCCCCCACAGGGGGCAACACTGAAGCTTTCTTT

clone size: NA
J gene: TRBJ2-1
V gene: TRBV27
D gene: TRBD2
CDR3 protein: CASSSSGSSYNEQFF
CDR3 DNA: TGTGCCAGCAGTTCGAGCGGGAGTTCCTACAATGAGCAGTTCTTC

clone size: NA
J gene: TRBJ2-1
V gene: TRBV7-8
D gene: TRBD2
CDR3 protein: CASSLPGVWAGGLNEQFF
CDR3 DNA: TGTGCCAGCAGCCTCCCCGGGGTCTGGGCGGGAGGGCTTAATGAGCAGTTCTTC

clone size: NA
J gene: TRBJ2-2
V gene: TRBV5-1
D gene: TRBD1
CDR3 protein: CASTHGTGYTGELFF
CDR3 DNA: TGCGCCAGCACCCATGGGACAGGGTACACCGGGGAGCTGTTTTTT

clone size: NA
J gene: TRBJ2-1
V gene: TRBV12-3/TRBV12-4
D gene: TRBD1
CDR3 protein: CASSLTGDAEQFF
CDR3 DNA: TGTGCCAGCAGCCTGACAGGGGACGCTGAGCAGTTCTTC

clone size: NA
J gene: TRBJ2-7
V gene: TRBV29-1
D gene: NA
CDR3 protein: CSGGQTYEQYF
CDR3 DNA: TGCAGCGGTGGACAGACCTACGAGCAGTACTTC

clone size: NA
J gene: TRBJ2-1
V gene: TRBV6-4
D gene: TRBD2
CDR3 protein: CASSSSGGASYEQFF
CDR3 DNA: TGTGCCAGCAGTTCAAGCGGGGGGGCGTCATATGAGCAGTTCTTC

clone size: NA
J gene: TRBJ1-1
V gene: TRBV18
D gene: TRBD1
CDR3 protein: CASSPLSQGGTEAFF
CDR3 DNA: TGTGCCAGCTCACCACTTTCGCAGGGGGGAACTGAAGCTTTCTTT

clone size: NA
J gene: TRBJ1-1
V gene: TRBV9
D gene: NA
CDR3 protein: CASSATPTNTEAFF
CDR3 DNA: TGTGCCAGCAGCGCCACCCCCACTAACACTGAAGCTTTCTTT

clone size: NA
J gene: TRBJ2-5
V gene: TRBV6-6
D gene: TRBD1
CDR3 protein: CASSPGGRRETQYF
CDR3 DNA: TGTGCCAGCAGTCCAGGGGGCAGGAGAGAGACCCAGTACTTC

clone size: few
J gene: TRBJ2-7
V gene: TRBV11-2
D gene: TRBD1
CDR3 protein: CASSLSGTGSSEQYF
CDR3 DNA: TGTGCCAGCAGCTTATCTGGGACAGGGTCGTCCGAGCAGTACTTC

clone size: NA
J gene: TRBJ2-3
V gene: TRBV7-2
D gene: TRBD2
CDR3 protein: CASSLGGGTTRTDTQYF
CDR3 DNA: TGTGCCAGCAGCTTAGGGGGTGGGACTACACGCACAGATACGCAGTATTTT

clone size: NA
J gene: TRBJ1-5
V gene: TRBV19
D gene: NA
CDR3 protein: CASSRLDQPQHF
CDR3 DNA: TGTGCCAGTAGCCGACTGGATCAGCCCCAGCATTTT

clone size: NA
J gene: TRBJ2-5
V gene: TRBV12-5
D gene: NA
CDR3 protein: CASGSRPGGQETQYF
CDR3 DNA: TGTGCTAGTGGTTCAAGACCAGGGGGGCAAGAGACCCAGTACTTC

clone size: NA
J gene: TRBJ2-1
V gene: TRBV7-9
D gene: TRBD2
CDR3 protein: CASSFGTSVSSSYNEQFF
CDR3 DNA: TGTGCCAGCAGCTTCGGAACTAGCGTATCAAGCTCCTACAATGAGCAGTTCTTC

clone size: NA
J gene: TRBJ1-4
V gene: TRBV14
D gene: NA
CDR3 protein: CARRQAGNEKLFF
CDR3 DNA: TGTGCCAGGCGACAGGCCGGTAATGAAAAACTGTTTTTT

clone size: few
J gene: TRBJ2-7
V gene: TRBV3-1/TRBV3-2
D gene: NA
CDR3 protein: CASSKTGPSYEQYF
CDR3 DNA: TGTGCCAGCAGCAAGACAGGCCCCTCCTACGAGCAGTACTTC

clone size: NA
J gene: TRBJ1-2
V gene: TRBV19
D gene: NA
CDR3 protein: CASGKEGPEGSYGYTF
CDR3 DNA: TGTGCCAGTGGAAAAGAAGGACCGGAGGGAAGTTATGGCTACACCTTC

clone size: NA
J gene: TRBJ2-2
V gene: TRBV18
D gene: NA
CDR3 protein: CASSGQGGAGELFF
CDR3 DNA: TGTGCCAGCTCGGGCCAGGGGGGCGCCGGGGAGCTGTTTTTT

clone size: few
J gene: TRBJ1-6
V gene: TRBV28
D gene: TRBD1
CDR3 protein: CASSTGQGGSPLHF
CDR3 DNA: TGTGCCAGCAGCACGGGACAGGGGGGTTCACCCCTCCACTTT

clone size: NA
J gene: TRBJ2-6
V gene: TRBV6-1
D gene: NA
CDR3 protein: CASSEQGNGANVLTF
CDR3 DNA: TGTGCCAGCAGTGAACAGGGGAATGGGGCCAACGTCCTGACTTTC

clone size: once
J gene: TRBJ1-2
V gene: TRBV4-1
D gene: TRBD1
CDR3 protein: CASSYETGTNGYTF
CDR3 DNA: TGCGCCAGCAGCTATGAGACAGGGACGAATGGCTACACCTTC

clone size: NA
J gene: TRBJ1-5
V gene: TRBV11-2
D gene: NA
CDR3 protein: CASSLDEDRVMQPQHF
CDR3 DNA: TGTGCCAGCAGCTTAGATGAAGACAGAGTCATGCAGCCCCAGCATTTT

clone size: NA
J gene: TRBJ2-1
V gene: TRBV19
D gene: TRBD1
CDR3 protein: CASRGGPGYEQFF
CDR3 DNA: TGTGCCAGTAGAGGGGGCCCGGGCTATGAGCAGTTCTTC

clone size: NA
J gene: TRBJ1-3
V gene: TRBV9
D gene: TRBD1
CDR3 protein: CASSPGTGGGNTIYF
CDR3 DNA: TGTGCCAGCAGCCCTGGGACAGGGGGGGGAAACACCATATATTTT

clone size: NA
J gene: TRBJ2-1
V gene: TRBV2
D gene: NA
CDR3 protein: CASSLQEPGEQFF
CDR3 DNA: TGTGCCAGCAGCCTACAAGAGCCGGGTGAGCAGTTCTTC

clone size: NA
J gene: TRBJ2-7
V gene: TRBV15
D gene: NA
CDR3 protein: CATSVLSSVPSYEQYF
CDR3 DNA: TGTGCCACCAGCGTCCTTTCTAGCGTTCCCTCCTACGAGCAGTACTTC

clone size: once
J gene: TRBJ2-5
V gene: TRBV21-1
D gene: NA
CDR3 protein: CASSKVGGLAGALETQYF
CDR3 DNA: TGTGCCAGCAGCAAAGTAGGGGGACTAGCGGGAGCGTTAGAGACCCAGTACTTC

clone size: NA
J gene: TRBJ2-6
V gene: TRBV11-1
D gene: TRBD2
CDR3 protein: CASSFGGYGANVLTF
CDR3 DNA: TGTGCCAGCAGCTTCGGGGGGTATGGGGCCAACGTCCTGACTTTC

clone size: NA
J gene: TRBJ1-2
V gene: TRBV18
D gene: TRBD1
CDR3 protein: CASSPSTGSSYGYTF
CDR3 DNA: TGTGCCAGCTCACCCTCGACAGGGTCGAGCTATGGCTACACCTTC

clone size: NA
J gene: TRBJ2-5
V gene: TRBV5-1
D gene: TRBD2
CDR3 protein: CASSLPTSGGQETQYF
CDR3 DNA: TGCGCCAGCAGCTTGCCGACTAGCGGGGGGCAAGAGACCCAGTACTTC

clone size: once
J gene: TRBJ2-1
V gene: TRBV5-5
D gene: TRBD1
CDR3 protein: CASSVGQGVRNEQFF
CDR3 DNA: TGTGCCAGCAGCGTCGGACAGGGGGTTCGCAATGAGCAGTTCTTC

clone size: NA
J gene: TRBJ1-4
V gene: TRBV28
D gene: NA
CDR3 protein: CASSLAGAGEKLFF
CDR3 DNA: TGTGCCAGCAGTTTAGCAGGGGCCGGTGAAAAACTGTTTTTT

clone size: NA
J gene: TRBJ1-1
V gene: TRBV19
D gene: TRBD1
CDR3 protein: CASSDLLGQGGTEAFF
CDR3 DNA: TGTGCCAGTAGTGACCTCTTGGGACAGGGGGGCACTGAAGCTTTCTTT

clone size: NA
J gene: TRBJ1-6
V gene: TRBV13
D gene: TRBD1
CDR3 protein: CASSSGQGAYNSPLHF
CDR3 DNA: TGTGCCAGCAGCTCCGGACAGGGGGCCTATAATTCACCCCTCCACTTT

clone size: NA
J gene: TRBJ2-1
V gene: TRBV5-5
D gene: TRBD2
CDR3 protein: CASSPQTSGRARSRNEQFF
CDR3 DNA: TGTGCCAGCAGCCCGCAGACTAGCGGGAGGGCCCGGTCTAGGAATGAGCAGTTCTTC

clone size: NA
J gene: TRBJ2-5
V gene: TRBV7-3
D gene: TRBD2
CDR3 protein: CASSPQRGSETQYF
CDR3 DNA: TGTGCCAGCAGCCCCCAGCGGGGCTCAGAGACCCAGTACTTC

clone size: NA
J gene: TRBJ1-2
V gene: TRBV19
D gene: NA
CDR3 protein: CASTPGDRLIGGYTF
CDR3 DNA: TGTGCCAGTACTCCCGGAGACAGGCTTATTGGTGGCTACACCTTC

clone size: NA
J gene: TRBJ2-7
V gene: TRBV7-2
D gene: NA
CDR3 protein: CASSLAPSASTEQYF
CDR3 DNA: TGTGCCAGCAGCTTAGCCCCGTCCGCATCCACAGAGCAGTACTTC

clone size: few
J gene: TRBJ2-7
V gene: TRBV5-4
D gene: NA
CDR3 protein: CASSFWASYEQYF
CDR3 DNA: TGTGCCAGCAGCTTTTGGGCCTCCTACGAGCAGTACTTC

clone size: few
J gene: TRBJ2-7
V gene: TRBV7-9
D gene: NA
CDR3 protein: CASSRDTPYEQYF
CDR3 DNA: TGTGCCAGCAGTCGGGACACCCCATACGAGCAGTACTTC

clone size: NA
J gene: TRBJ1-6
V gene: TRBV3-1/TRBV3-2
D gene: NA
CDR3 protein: CASSQAAVNNSPLHF
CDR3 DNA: TGTGCCAGCAGCCAGGCGGCGGTGAATAATTCACCCCTCCACTTT

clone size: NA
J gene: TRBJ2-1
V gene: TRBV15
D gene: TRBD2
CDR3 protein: CATSKGLAGDYEQFF
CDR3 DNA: TGTGCCACCAGCAAGGGACTAGCGGGAGATTATGAGCAGTTCTTC